A single sample gave rise to the 23 T cell receptor beta chains below, sequenced in a study of neoadjuvant nivolumab and ipilimumab in lung cancer. The repertoire was sequenced with immunoSEQ multiplex PCR; TCRdb's copy has only in-frame clones and lacks some. In the table there are tens of thousands of clones, less than 95% of which are singletons. The specimen was peripheral blood, collected after neoadjuvant nivolumab, alone or with ipilimumab, at or shortly before surgery. The receptors stem from an adult with non-small cell lung cancer.

V gene TRBV9 combines with J gene TRBJ2-7; D unclear. Germline V gene data show CDR1 as SGDLS and CDR2 as YYNGEE. V lost 3 bases, J lost 4 bases, and 5 bases lay in between. The CDR3 loop spans 11 amino acids. The chain's CDR3 is CASSDEYEQYF. The CDR3 DNA reads TGTGCCAGCAGCGACGAATACGAGCAGTACTTC.

The chain is built from TRBV2 and TRBJ1-1, with D tentatively TRBD1 (5 bases). The CDR3 contains 13 residues. Trimming removed 6 bases at V and 4 bases at J, with 12 bases between. Germline values: CDR1 SNHLY, CDR2 FYNNEI. DNA of the CDR3: TGTGCCAGCAGGAGGGGTGAGTCCACTGAAGCTTTCTTT. This translates into CASRRGESTEAFF.

This chain joins TRBV18 and TRBJ1-5; the match to TRBD1 covers 10 bases. Germline assignment: CDR1 KGHSH and CDR2 LQKENI. The CDR3 is 15 amino acids. Trimming removed 6 bases from V and 6 bases from J; junction bases left unmatched: 8. The CDR3 nucleotides read TGTGCCAGCTCGGGCGGACAGGGGGTCGGTCAGCCCCAGCATTTT. It codes for CASSGGQGVGQPQHF.

The J gene is TRBJ1-4, the V gene TRBV4-2, with D perhaps matching TRBD1 (6 bases). The CDR3 is 13 residues long. V shed 7 bases and J shed 5 bases, with 11 bases lying between them. CDR1 is LGHNA and CDR2 is YNFKEQ in the germline V gene. CDR3 coding DNA: TGTGCCAGCACCCGAGGGGGGAATGAAAAACTGTTTTTT. Translated: CASTRGGNEKLFF.

The chain joins TRBV29-1 to TRBJ2-3, with 9 bases that match TRBD2. Germline V lookup: CDR1 SQVTM, CDR2 ANQGSEA. Trimming took 3 bases from V and 1 from J; bases not matched to a gene: 2. This CDR3 has 14 residues. CDR3 in DNA: TGCAGCGTTGACGCTAGCGGGGGCACAGATACGCAGTATTTT. Translation gives CSVDASGGTDTQYF.

This rearrangement joins TRBV5-5 to TRBJ2-1, with D possibly matching TRBD2 (6 bases). CDR3 length equals 13 residues. The V end lost 6 bases, the J end lost 7 bases, and 14 bases lay between the germline ends. Germline V gene data show CDR1 as SGHKS and CDR2 as YYEKEE (reference sequence). The CDR3, as DNA: TGTGCCAGCACCCGGGGGAGTAGGAATGAGCAGTTCTTC. Its translation: CASTRGSRNEQFF.

This chain joins TRBV6-5 and TRBJ1-5, with D tentatively TRBD1 (6 bases). The germline V and J ends were trimmed by 6 bases and 12 bases, with 15 bases remaining between them. Per the germline V gene, CDR1 is MNHEY and CDR2 is SVGAGI. This CDR3 has 12 residues. As DNA, the CDR3 is TGTGCCAGCAGAGACAGGCAAAGGGGCCAGCATTTT. Translating gives CASRDRQRGQHF.

The rearrangement joins TRBV6-6 to TRBJ1-5; maybe TRBD1 (5 bases). Germline lookup yields CDR1 MNHNY and CDR2 SVGAGI (reference sequence). With 10 bases removed from V and 3 bases from J, the gap between germline ends came to 19 bases. This CDR3 has 15 amino acids. CDR3 residues: CATGGRGNINQPQHF. In nucleotides, the CDR3 is TGTGCCACCGGAGGTAGGGGTAACATCAATCAGCCCCAGCATTTT.

The rearrangement links TRBV15 to TRBJ2-1; 7 bases fit TRBD1. Germline CDR1 LNHNV, CDR2 YYDKDF (reference sequence). Trimming cost V 3 bases and J 8 bases; bases outside gene matches: 10. The CDR3 loop spans 15 amino acids. In DNA form, the CDR3 reads TGTGCCACCAGCAGGACAGGGTTGGACTCTGATGAGCAGTTCTTC. It yields the protein CATSRTGLDSDEQFF.

J is TRBJ1-3 and V is TRBV2; a possible D gene is TRBD1 (6 bases). Germline-derived CDR1 and CDR2 are SNHLY and FYNNEI. CDR3 length: 13 residues. Trimming pared 8 bases from V and 3 bases from J, leaving 11 bases between. This CDR3 is CASEGGFGNTIYF. DNA of the CDR3: TGTGCCAGCGAGGGGGGCTTTGGAAACACCATATATTTT.

V and J are TRBV7-3 and TRBJ1-1; D remains ambiguous. CDR3 size: 13 residues. Per germline, CDR1 SGHTA and CDR2 FQGTGA. The germline V and J ends were trimmed by 2 bases and 1 base, with 5 bases remaining between them. The CDR3 bases are TGTGCCAGCAGCTTATGGGAGAACACTGAAGCTTTCTTT. Protein product: CASSLWENTEAFF.

The chain combines TRBV18 with TRBJ2-1, with D tentatively TRBD1 or TRBD2 (6 bases each). The CDR3 sequence is 16 residues long. V lost 0 bases and J lost 0, with 9 bases in between. Germline V gives CDR1 KGHSH, CDR2 LQKENI. For the CDR3, the DNA is TGTGCCAGCTCACCACCAGGGGGAGGCTCCTACAATGAGCAGTTCTTC. Translation: CASSPPGGGSYNEQFF.

The chain recombines TRBV5-6 with TRBJ1-1, with TRBD1 matching over 7 bases. Trimming at V came to 4 bases and at J to 3 bases, leaving 9 bases not matched to a gene. The CDR3 has 15 amino acids. The germline V gene encodes CDR1 SGHDT and CDR2 YYEEEE. The CDR3 DNA reads as TGTGCCAGCAGCCCCCAGGGGGGGCATGACACTGAAGCTTTCTTT. As protein: CASSPQGGHDTEAFF.

This clone came up a few times. The chain has TRBV11-1 and TRBJ2-7; 7 bases agree with TRBD2. Germline V gene data show CDR1 as SGHAT and CDR2 as FQDESV (reference sequence). The CDR3 covers 14 residues. V shed 1 base, J shed 5 bases, and the junction held 5 bases outside the gene matches. The CDR3 nucleotides read TGTGCCAGCAGCTTAGAGGCGGGGGTAAACGAGCAGTACTTC. Translating it yields CASSLEAGVNEQYF.

The rearrangement joins TRBV15 to TRBJ1-1; possible D gene TRBD1, 5 bases. The germline V gene has CDR1 LNHNV and CDR2 YYDKDF (reference sequence). This CDR3 comprises 13 residues. V lost 3 bases and J 6 bases, leaving 11 bases between the germline ends. This chain's CDR3 is CATSSNRGAEAFF. The CDR3, as DNA: TGTGCCACCAGCAGTAACCGGGGCGCTGAAGCTTTCTTT. Together with reference TRBV15 and TRBJ1-1, the CDR3 gives the full variable domain: DAMVIQNPRYQVTQFGKPVTLSCSQTLNHNVMYWYQQKSSQAPKLLFHYYDKDFNNEADTPDNFQSRRPNTSFCFLDIRSPGLGDTAMYLCATSSNRGAEAFFGQGTRLTVV.

The chain uses TRBV5-6 and TRBJ1-2; the D gene is possibly TRBD1 (6 bases). The CDR3 covers 16 residues. Germline V CDR1 and CDR2: SGHDT, YYEEEE. V shed 6 bases and J shed 1 base, with 19 bases lying between them. Written as DNA, the CDR3 is TGTGCCAGCATCCCCTCCCCTGGACAGTTTAACTATGGCTACACCTTC. This encodes CASIPSPGQFNYGYTF.

The chain carries TRBV7-6 and TRBJ1-6; weak D call: TRBD1 (5 bases). This CDR3 comprises 15 residues. V was shortened by 1 base and J by 7 bases, with 11 bases between the two germline ends. Germline values: CDR1 SGHVS, CDR2 FNYEAQ. The CDR3 region is CASSLVGHENSPLHF. The CDR3 nucleotides read TGTGCCAGCAGCTTAGTCGGACACGAGAATTCACCCCTCCACTTT.

The chain couples TRBV4-1 to TRBJ2-1, with 10 positions matching TRBD2. V lost 2 bases and J lost 5; bases outside the gene matches: 12. CDR1 and CDR2 from the germline V gene are MGHRA and YSYEKL. This CDR3 spans 18 amino acids. The DNA for the CDR3 is TGCGCCAGCAGCCAACTTTCAAGCGGGGGGGCGGCCCACAATGAGCAGTTCTTC. This codes for CASSQLSSGGAAHNEQFF.

V usage is TRBV6-1 and J usage is TRBJ2-3, with a possible D match to TRBD2 (6 bases). V was shortened by 4 bases and J by 2 bases, with 13 bases between the two germline ends. This CDR3 is built from 15 residues. CDR1 and CDR2 (germline): MNHNS, SASEGT. The CDR3 DNA sequence: TGTGCCAGCAGTGTGCGAGGCGGGGACACAGATACGCAGTATTTT. Its translation: CASSVRGGDTDTQYF.

The CDR3 sequence: CASSIVSNTEAFF. The CDR3, as DNA: TGTGCCAGTAGTATCGTTTCGAACACTGAAGCTTTCTTT. The chain links TRBV19 to TRBJ1-1; D is ambiguous. V gave up 3 bases and J gave up 1 base, with 6 bases separating them. Germline V gene sequence: CDR1 LNHDA, CDR2 SQIVND (reference sequence). The CDR3 is made up of 13 amino acids.

The chain combines TRBV18 with TRBJ2-7, with 10 bases that match TRBD1. V lost 4 bases and J lost 3; bases outside the gene matches: 6. In germline, CDR1 is KGHSH, CDR2 LQKENI. The CDR3 consists of 15 residues. The CDR3 region is CASSLRWTGGYEQYF. In DNA, the CDR3 is TGTGCCAGCTCACTCCGCTGGACAGGGGGCTACGAGCAGTACTTC.

The chain joins TRBV29-1 to TRBJ2-7, with 7 bases identical to TRBD1. Germline V gene sequence: CDR1 SQVTM, CDR2 ANQGSEA. The CDR3 is made up of 11 amino acids. V was pared by 6 bases and J by 5 bases, with 4 bases of the junction left unmatched. CDR3 in amino acids: CSVHRGHEQYF. As DNA, the CDR3 is TGCAGCGTCCACAGGGGCCACGAGCAGTACTTC.

V gene TRBV7-7 combines with J gene TRBJ2-2; weak D call: TRBD2 (5 bases). The CDR3 contains 13 residues. V lost 3 bases and J lost 5, with 7 bases in between. Germline V gives CDR1 SSHAT, CDR2 FNYEAQ (reference sequence). The CDR3 DNA is TGTGCCAGCAGCTTGGGAGAGACCGGGGAGCTGTTTTTT. Protein product: CASSLGETGELFF.